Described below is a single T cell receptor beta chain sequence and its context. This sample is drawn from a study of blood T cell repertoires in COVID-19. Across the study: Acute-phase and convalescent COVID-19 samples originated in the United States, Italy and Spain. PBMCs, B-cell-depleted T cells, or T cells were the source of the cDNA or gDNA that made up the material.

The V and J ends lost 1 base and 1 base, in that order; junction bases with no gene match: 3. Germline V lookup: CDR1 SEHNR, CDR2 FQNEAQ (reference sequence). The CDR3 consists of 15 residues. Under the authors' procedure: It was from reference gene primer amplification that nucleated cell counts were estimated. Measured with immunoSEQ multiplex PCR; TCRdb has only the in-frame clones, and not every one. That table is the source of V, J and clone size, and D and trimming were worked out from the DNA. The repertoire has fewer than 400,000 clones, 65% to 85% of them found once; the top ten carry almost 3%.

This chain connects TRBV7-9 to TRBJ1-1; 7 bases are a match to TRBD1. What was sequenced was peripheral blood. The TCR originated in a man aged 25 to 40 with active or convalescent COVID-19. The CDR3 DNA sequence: TGTGCCAGCAGCTTAGTGGGACAGAGGAACACTGAAGCTTTCTTT. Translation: CASSLVGQRNTEAFF.